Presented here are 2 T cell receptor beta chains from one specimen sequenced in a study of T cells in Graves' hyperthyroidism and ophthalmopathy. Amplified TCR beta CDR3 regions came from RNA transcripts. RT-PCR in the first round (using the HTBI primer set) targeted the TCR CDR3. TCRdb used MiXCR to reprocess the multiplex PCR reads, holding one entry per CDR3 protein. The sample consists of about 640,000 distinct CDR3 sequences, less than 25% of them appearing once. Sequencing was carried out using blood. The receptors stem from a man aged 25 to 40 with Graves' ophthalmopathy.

Here the CDR3 reads CAWSPTPSGTSNYGYTF. DNA of the CDR3: TGTGCCTGGAGTCCTACCCCGAGCGGCACCTCTAACTATGGCTACACCTTC. The rearrangement uses TRBV30 and TRBJ1-2; D is unresolved. The CDR3 sequence is 17 residues long. The germline V gene has CDR1 GTSNPN and CDR2 SVGIG (reference sequence). The V and J ends lost 2 bases and 0 bases respectively, with 19 bases between them.

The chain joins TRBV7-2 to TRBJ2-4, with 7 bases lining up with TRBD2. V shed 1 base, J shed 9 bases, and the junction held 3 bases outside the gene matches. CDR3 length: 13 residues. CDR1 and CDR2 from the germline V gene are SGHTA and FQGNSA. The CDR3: CASSLGREGIQYF. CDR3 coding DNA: TGTGCCAGCAGCTTAGGCAGGGAGGGCATTCAGTACTTC.